Shown below are 24 T cell receptor beta chains from a single sample sequenced in a study of regulatory T cells in long-lasting Graves disease. The time point: newly diagnosed GD, antithyroid drugs for less than 3 months. Extracted RNA from PBMCs served as the source of the TCR library. Library construction for TCR beta used iRepertoire HTBI primers and Arm-PCR of CDR3 regions. TCRdb passed the multiplex PCR reads through MiXCR, listing each CDR3 protein once. The sample records about 420,000 distinct CDR3 sequences, roughly 15% being singletons. The data also belong to a second study, concerning T cells in Graves' hyperthyroidism and ophthalmopathy.

The starting material was peripheral blood mononuclear cells (PBMCs), obtained at new diagnosis, from a patient treated with antithyroid drugs. These receptors were taken from a young woman with Graves disease.

Regarding this clonotype: This could be a read error, since a much larger clone is one nucleotide away. J is TRBJ2-1 and V is TRBV2; D may be TRBD1 (6 bases). The CDR3 length is 12 residues. V was pared by 7 bases and J by 10 bases, with 14 bases between. Germline-derived CDR1 and CDR2 are SNHLY and FYNNEI. The CDR3 region has the DNA TGTGCCAGCATTTACAGGGTCCACGAGCAGTTCTTC. Translation gives CASIYRVHEQFF. The full variable domain, its missing parts supplied by reference TRBV2 and TRBJ2-1, is EPEVTQTPSHQVTQMGQEVILRCVPISNHLYFYWYRQILGQKVEFLVSFYNNEISEKSEIFDDQFSVERPDGSNFTLKIRSTKLEDSAMYFCASIYRVHEQFFGPGTRLTVL.

This clonotype was seen at least ten times. The chain couples TRBV2 to TRBJ1-2; 10 bases are a match to TRBD1. The CDR3 extends over 14 amino acids. The germline gives CDR1 SNHLY, CDR2 FYNNEI. Trimming took 6 bases from V and 8 from J; bases not matched to a gene: 9. CDR3 region: CASRMGTGEGGYTF. The CDR3 DNA sequence: TGTGCCAGCAGGATGGGGACAGGGGAAGGAGGCTACACCTTC.

This clonotype was detected ten times or more. The V call is TRBV29-1, the J call TRBJ2-1; D unclear. Germline V gene data show CDR1 as SQVTM and CDR2 as ANQGSEA. V shed 7 bases and J shed 0 bases, with 13 bases lying between them. This CDR3 is 14 amino acids long. This chain's CDR3 is CSARTHSSYNEQFF. As DNA, the CDR3 is TGCAGCGCAAGAACTCATAGCTCCTACAATGAGCAGTTCTTC.

The V and J genes are TRBV10-3 and TRBJ1-3, with 7 bases that match TRBD1. Germline values: CDR1 ENHRY, CDR2 SYGVKD. The V and J ends lost 4 bases and 2 bases, in that order; junction bases with no gene match: 2. The CDR3 is 14 amino acids. CDR3 residues: CAISGTGAGNTIYF. The CDR3 DNA reads as TGTGCCATCAGTGGAACAGGGGCTGGAAACACCATATATTTT.

This clonotype appeared once. A much bigger clone sits one base away, suggesting this may be a read error. V gene TRBV27 combines with J gene TRBJ2-5, with D perhaps TRBD2 (6 bases). The tail of the sequence fits TRBJ2-1 better, so the J call may be wrong. This CDR3 spans 16 amino acids. Germline values: CDR1 MNHEY, CDR2 SMNVEV (reference sequence). The CDR3 loop is CASSLKGLLLINEQFF. In nucleotides, the CDR3 is TGTGCCAGCAGTTTAAAGGGACTCCTTCTCATCAATGAGCAGTTCTTC.

This rearrangement joins TRBV20-1 to TRBJ2-7, with D perhaps matching TRBD1 or TRBD2 (5 bases each). This CDR3 comprises 11 residues. Trimming cost V 7 bases and J 6 bases, with 13 bases left between them. Germline V gene data show CDR1 as DFQATT and CDR2 as SNEGSKA (reference sequence). The CDR3 is CSGEWGSEQYF. Here the CDR3 DNA reads TGCAGTGGGGAGTGGGGGTCCGAGCAGTACTTC.

The gene calls are TRBV10-2 and TRBJ1-5, with TRBD1 matching over 7 bases. Trimming removed 0 bases from V and 5 bases from J; junction bases left unmatched: 1. CDR1 WSHSY and CDR2 SAAADI come from the germline V gene. This CDR3 has 14 amino acids. For the CDR3, the DNA is TGCGCCAGCAGTGAGTCCAGGGGGGATCAGCCCCAGCATTTT. The encoded protein is CASSESRGDQPQHF.

The sample holds many counts of this clonotype. This chain links TRBV6-1 with TRBJ1-6; D ambiguous. Germline V gene lookup returns CDR1 MNHNS and CDR2 SASEGT. The CDR3 is 12 amino acids. V was trimmed by 6 bases and J by 8 bases, leaving 8 bases between them. The DNA of the CDR3 is TGTGCCAGCAGCCCCAACTATTCACCCCTCCACTTT. The encoded protein is CASSPNYSPLHF.

Regarding this clonotype: Being one base from a much bigger clone, this may be a read error. The chain employs TRBV28 and TRBJ2-7; the D is unclear. Germline CDR1 MDHEN, CDR2 SYDVKM. CDR3 size: 14 residues. Trimming pared 3 bases from V and 5 bases from J, leaving 14 bases between. CDR3 in DNA: TGTGCCAGCAGTTTGTCATGGCGGACCCACGAGCAGTACTTC. Its protein is CASSLSWRTHEQYF.

This clonotype turned up a few times. The gene calls are TRBV11-2 and TRBJ2-1; the D is unclear. This CDR3 comprises 14 residues. V lost 1 base and J lost 8, with 12 bases in between. CDR1 SGHAT and CDR2 FQNNGV come from the germline V gene. The CDR3 sequence is CASSLGNRADEQFF. CDR3 DNA: TGTGCCAGCAGCTTAGGAAATCGGGCGGATGAGCAGTTCTTC.

This clonotype was counted between two and nine times. J is TRBJ2-3 and V is TRBV7-9; D gene ambiguous. This CDR3 region has 14 residues. Germline CDR1 and CDR2: SEHNR and FQNEAQ (reference sequence). The V end was cut by 5 bases, the J end by 0 bases, with 9 bases between. CDR3 amino acids: CASSATRSTDTQYF. In DNA form, the CDR3 reads TGTGCCAGCAGCGCTACGAGAAGCACAGATACGCAGTATTTT.

In this sample, this clonotype turned up many times. This chain uses TRBV7-9 with TRBJ2-7; the D gene could be TRBD1 or TRBD2 (7 bases each). The CDR3 covers 16 residues. Trimming cost V 5 bases and J 1 base, with 18 bases left between them. In germline, CDR1 is SEHNR, CDR2 FQNEAQ (reference sequence). The DNA of the CDR3 is TGTGCCAGCAGCACAAGGGGGCTAGCGGATTCCTACGAGCAGTACTTC. Protein: CASSTRGLADSYEQYF.

The genes are TRBV20-1 and TRBJ2-1, with 7 bases lining up with TRBD2. The germline V gene has CDR1 DFQATT and CDR2 SNEGSKA (reference sequence). V dropped 0 bases and J dropped 9; count of bases not matched to a gene: 8. The CDR3 totals 14 residues. CDR3: CSARDRDYSIEQFF. The CDR3, as DNA: TGCAGTGCTAGAGACCGGGACTACTCGATTGAGCAGTTCTTC.

The CDR3 DNA follows: TGCGCCAGCAGCCCTGGGGAGGGTTGGAATGAGCAGTTCTTC. As protein: CASSPGEGWNEQFF. The V call is TRBV10-2, the J call TRBJ2-1; 7 bases map to TRBD2. Per germline, CDR1 WSHSY and CDR2 SAAADI. With V trimmed by 6 bases and J by 7 bases, 9 bases remained unmatched. The CDR3 covers 14 residues.

In DNA, the CDR3 is TGCAGCGTTGAATGGGGATCCAAAAACATTCAGTACTTC. Amino acids: CSVEWGSKNIQYF. The chain carries TRBV29-1 and TRBJ2-4; D is ambiguous. Germline CDR1 is SQVTM and CDR2 is ANQGSEA. Deletions cut 2 bases from V and 2 bases from J, with 7 bases between. CDR3 size: 13 residues.

This clonotype was seen a few times. The rearrangement uses TRBV7-6 and TRBJ1-2; D is undetermined. Trimming shortened V by 0 bases and J by 5 bases, and 10 bases separated the two germline ends. The CDR3 is 14 amino acids. CDR1 SGHVS and CDR2 FNYEAQ come from the germline V gene. CDR3 sequence (DNA): TGTGCCAGCAGCTTAGCGACCCTGGGGTATGGCTACACCTTC. This sequence encodes CASSLATLGYGYTF. Full variable domain (remainder filled in from reference TRBV7-6 and TRBJ1-2): GAGVSQSPRYKVTKRGQDVALRCDPISGHVSLYWYRQALGQGPEFLTYFNYEAQQDKSGLPNDRFSAERPEGSISTLTIQRTEQRDSAMYRCASSLATLGYGYTFGSGTRLTVV.

In its sample, this clonotype was seen many times. The rearrangement joins TRBV12-3 or TRBV12-4 to TRBJ1-1, with 9 bases that match TRBD1. V trimming: 7 bases; J trimming: 7 bases; junction bases outside the gene matches: 7. The CDR3 extends over 13 amino acids. The CDR3 protein is CASNKDRGGEAFF. In DNA, the CDR3 is TGTGCCAGCAACAAGGACAGGGGCGGTGAAGCTTTCTTT.

This clonotype was recorded at least ten times. The chain joins TRBV20-1 to TRBJ2-7, with 10 nucleotides matching TRBD2. Germline V lookup: CDR1 DFQATT, CDR2 SNEGSKA (reference sequence). V lost 3 bases to trimming and J lost 0 bases; unmatched junction nucleotides: 5. The CDR3 sequence is 15 residues long. The CDR3 loop is CSARLAGALSYEQYF. The CDR3 nucleotides are TGCAGTGCTAGGCTAGCGGGAGCCCTCTCCTACGAGCAGTACTTC.

This clonotype was picked up a small number of times. The chain links TRBV29-1 to TRBJ2-1; 11 bases fit TRBD2. J was trimmed by 3 bases and V by 3 bases; bases with no gene match: 4. The CDR3 totals 15 residues. Looked up from germline, CDR1 is SQVTM and CDR2 is ANQGSEA. Here the CDR3 reads CSVDQTSGNYNEQFF. The CDR3 region has the DNA TGCAGCGTTGACCAGACTAGCGGGAACTACAATGAGCAGTTCTTC.

The sample holds a few counts of this clonotype. The chain couples TRBV27 to TRBJ2-3; D is perhaps TRBD1 (5 bases). The CDR3 contains 16 residues. Germline lookup yields CDR1 MNHEY and CDR2 SMNVEV (reference sequence). The V end was cut by 7 bases, the J end by 6 bases, with 23 bases between. The CDR3, as DNA: TGTGCCAGCATTTCTGGTAGGGGTAGAACAGAGGATACGCAGTATTTT. Protein: CASISGRGRTEDTQYF.

The chain has TRBV18 and TRBJ2-1; TRBD2 aligns across 8 bases. Germline-derived CDR1 and CDR2 are KGHSH and LQKENI. The ends lost 3 bases at V and 2 bases at J; junction bases unmatched: 6. CDR3 length equals 16 residues. This CDR3 reads CASSPTGTSTYNEQFF. The CDR3 nucleotides are TGTGCCAGCTCACCCACAGGGACTAGTACCTACAATGAGCAGTTCTTC.

This clonotype has a count of ten or more. The chain joins TRBV6-1 to TRBJ2-7, with D possibly being TRBD1 (5 bases). Germline V gene sequence: CDR1 MNHNS, CDR2 SASEGT. The V gene lost 5 bases and the J gene lost 3 bases, with 11 bases spanning the gap. The CDR3 contains 13 residues. The chain's CDR3 is CASSRTTYYEQYF. The CDR3 nucleotides read TGTGCCAGCAGTAGGACAACCTACTACGAGCAGTACTTC.

DNA for the CDR3: TGTGCCAGCACTCCGGCTCAGGGCACAGATACGCAGTATTTT. Protein: CASTPAQGTDTQYF. The V call is TRBV28, the J call TRBJ2-3; D is unresolved. This CDR3 contains 14 residues. V gave up 7 bases and J gave up 1 base, with 12 bases separating them. Germline values: CDR1 MDHEN, CDR2 SYDVKM.

This clonotype was counted at least ten times. CDR3 amino acids: CASFAGGVLRGNEQFF. The DNA for the CDR3 is TGTGCCAGCTTCGCGGGAGGAGTTTTGCGCGGCAATGAGCAGTTCTTC. This sequence joins TRBV28 and TRBJ2-1; 8 nucleotides match TRBD2. V was pared by 8 bases and J by 6 bases, with 15 bases of the junction left unmatched. CDR1 is MDHEN, CDR2 SYDVKM, per germline. CDR3 length equals 16 residues.